This TCR beta chain appears in the sequencing data of a study of OX40 agonist ivuxolimab in advanced cancers. Study in general: At 0.01 to 10 mg/kg, ivuxolimab was administered intravenously to patients every 2 weeks. Prior therapy, whether anti-PD-1, anti-PD-L1 or anti-CTLA-4, was allowed, and under 50% had some.

Patients who had autoimmune disease history or got systemic immunosuppression were left out. Study-wide points: In the 0.1 to 3.0 mg/kg range, CD4+ and CD8+ blood T cells had expanded clonally by week 6.

This clone was picked up a small number of times. The antigen is not known. The V gene's germline CDR1 is WNHNN and CDR2 SYGVQD (reference sequence). The CDR3 extends over 15 amino acids. V gave up 3 bases and J gave up 4 bases, with 14 bases separating them. TCRdb keeps only in-frame clones here, not all; method: immunoSEQ multiplex PCR. The profile shows more than 65,000 clones, approximately 81% of them singletons. This specimen consisted of CD4+ or CD8+ T cells sorted from blood, obtained in a trial of the OX40 agonist ivuxolimab. The chain couples TRBV10-1 to TRBJ2-3; weak D call: TRBD2 (6 bases). The source is an adult with an advanced solid tumor such as melanoma, head and neck, liver or kidney cancer. The CDR3 loop reads CASSDAGLRSDTQYF. The CDR3 DNA sequence: TGCGCCAGCAGTGACGCGGGATTAAGGTCAGATACGCAGTATTTT.